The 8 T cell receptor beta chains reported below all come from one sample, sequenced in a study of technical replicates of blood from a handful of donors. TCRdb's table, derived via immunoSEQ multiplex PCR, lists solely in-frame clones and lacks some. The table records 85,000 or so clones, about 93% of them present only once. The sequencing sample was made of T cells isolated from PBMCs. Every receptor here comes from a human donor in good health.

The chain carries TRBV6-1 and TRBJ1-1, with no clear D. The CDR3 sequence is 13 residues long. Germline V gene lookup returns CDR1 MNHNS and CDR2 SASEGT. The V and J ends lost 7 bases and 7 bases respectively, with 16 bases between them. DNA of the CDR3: TGTGCCAGCACCATGACAAGACACCTTGAAGCTTTCTTT. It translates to CASTMTRHLEAFF.

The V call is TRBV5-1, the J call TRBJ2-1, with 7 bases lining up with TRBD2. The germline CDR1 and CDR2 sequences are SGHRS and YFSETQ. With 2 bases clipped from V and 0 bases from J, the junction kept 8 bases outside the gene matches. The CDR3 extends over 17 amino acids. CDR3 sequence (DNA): TGCGCCAGCAGCTTAGACACTAGCGAAAACTCCTACAATGAGCAGTTCTTC. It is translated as CASSLDTSENSYNEQFF.

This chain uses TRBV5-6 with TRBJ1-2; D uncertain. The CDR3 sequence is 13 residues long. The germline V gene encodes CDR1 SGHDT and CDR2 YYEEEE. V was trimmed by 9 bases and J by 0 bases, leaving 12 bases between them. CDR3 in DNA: TGTGCCAACCCTGGCCTGGCTAACTATGGCTACACCTTC. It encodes CANPGLANYGYTF.

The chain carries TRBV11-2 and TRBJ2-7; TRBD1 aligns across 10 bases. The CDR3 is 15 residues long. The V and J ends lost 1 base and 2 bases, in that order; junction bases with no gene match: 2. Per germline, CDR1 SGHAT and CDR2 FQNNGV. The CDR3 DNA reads TGTGCCAGCAGCTTAGGTGGGACAGGGGCCTACGAGCAGTACTTC. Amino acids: CASSLGGTGAYEQYF.

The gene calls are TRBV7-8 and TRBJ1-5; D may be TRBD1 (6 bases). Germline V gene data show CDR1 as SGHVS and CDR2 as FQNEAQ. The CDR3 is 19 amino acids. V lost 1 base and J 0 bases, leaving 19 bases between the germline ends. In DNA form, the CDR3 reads TGTGCCAGCAGCTTAGGTTCCCCGTGGACAGCCCCTAGCAATCAGCCCCAGCATTTT. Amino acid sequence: CASSLGSPWTAPSNQPQHF.

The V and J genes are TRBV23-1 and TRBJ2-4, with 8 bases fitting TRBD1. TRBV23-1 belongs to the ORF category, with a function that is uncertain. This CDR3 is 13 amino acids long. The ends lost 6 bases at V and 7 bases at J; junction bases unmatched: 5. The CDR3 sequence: CASSPRQGNIQYF. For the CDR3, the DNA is TGCGCCAGCAGCCCCCGACAGGGGAACATTCAGTACTTC.

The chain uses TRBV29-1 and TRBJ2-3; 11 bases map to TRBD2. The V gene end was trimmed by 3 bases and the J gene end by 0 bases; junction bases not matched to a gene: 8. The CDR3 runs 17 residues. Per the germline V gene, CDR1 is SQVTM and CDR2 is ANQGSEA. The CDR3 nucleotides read TGCAGCGTTGATGGACTAGCGGGTCCCGCTAGCACAGATACGCAGTATTTT. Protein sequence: CSVDGLAGPASTDTQYF.

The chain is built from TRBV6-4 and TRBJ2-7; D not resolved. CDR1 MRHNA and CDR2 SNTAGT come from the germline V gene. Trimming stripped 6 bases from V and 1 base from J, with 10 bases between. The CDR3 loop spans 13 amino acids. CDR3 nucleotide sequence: TGTGCCAGCAGCGAGGCTACGTCCTACGAGCAGTACTTC. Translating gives CASSEATSYEQYF.